One and the same sample provided the 8 T cell receptor beta chains below, sequenced in a study of blood T cell repertoires in COVID-19. The method was immunoSEQ multiplex PCR; TCRdb's version includes in-frame clones alone and lacks a portion of them. The data show around 99,000 clones, 75% to 95% seen once. Sequencing was done on a sample of peripheral blood. The receptor source for this set is a man in his fifties with acute or convalescent COVID-19.

The V and J genes are TRBV24-1 and TRBJ2-2; weak D call: TRBD1 (5 bases). CDR3 size: 15 residues. Per the germline V gene, CDR1 is KGHDR and CDR2 is SFDVKD. V gave up 1 base and J gave up 7 bases, with 12 bases separating them. CDR3 sequence reads: CATSDFGQGSGELFF. CDR3 bases: TGTGCCACCAGTGATTTCGGTCAGGGTAGCGGGGAGCTGTTTTTT.

The chain employs TRBV6-6 and TRBJ2-1; maybe TRBD1 (5 bases). The CDR3 consists of 14 residues. V was pared by 2 bases and J by 5 bases, with 10 bases between. From germline, CDR1 is MNHNY and CDR2 SVGAGI (reference sequence). This chain's CDR3 is CASSYSRVDNEQFF. In nucleotides, the CDR3 is TGTGCCAGCAGTTACAGCAGGGTTGACAATGAGCAGTTCTTC.

The genes are TRBV5-8 and TRBJ1-2, with 10 bases that match TRBD1. Trimming cost V 2 bases and J 6 bases; bases outside gene matches: 10. The CDR3 runs 16 residues. The germline V gene encodes CDR1 SGHTS and CDR2 YDEGEE. This CDR3 is CASSLYRTGGRNGYTF. CDR3 DNA sequence: TGTGCCAGCAGCTTATACCGGACAGGGGGAAGGAATGGCTACACCTTC.

This clone was counted only a few times. The V call is TRBV3-1 (or the pseudogene TRBV3-2), the J call TRBJ1-4; tentative D call: TRBD1 (5 bases). V gave up 6 bases and J gave up 12 bases, with 14 bases separating them. The germline V gene has CDR1 LGHDT and CDR2 YNNKEL (reference sequence). The CDR3 spans 12 residues. The CDR3 region has the DNA TGTGCCAGCAGTGACAGTAGGAGTGAACTGTTTTTT. The encoded protein is CASSDSRSELFF.

The chain carries TRBV5-5 and TRBJ1-3, with a weak D call TRBD1 (6 bases). CDR3 length: 16 residues. V was cut by 4 bases and J by 0 bases, with 14 bases left in between. Germline V CDR1 and CDR2: SGHKS, YYEKEE (reference sequence). The DNA of the CDR3 is TGTGCCAGCAGCCGACCGGGACACATCTCTGGAAACACCATATATTTT. Translation: CASSRPGHISGNTIYF.

The V and J genes are TRBV30 and TRBJ1-3; D is unresolved. The CDR3 extends over 14 amino acids. V lost 3 bases and J lost 0, with 9 bases in between. From germline, CDR1 is GTSNPN and CDR2 SVGIG (reference sequence). The CDR3 region is CAWRPRSSGNTIYF. CDR3 nucleotides: TGTGCCTGGAGACCGAGAAGCTCTGGAAACACCATATATTTT. Full variable domain (missing parts from reference TRBV30 and TRBJ1-3): SQTIHQWPATLVQPVGSPLSLECTVEGTSNPNLYWYRQAAGRGLQLLFYSVGIGQISSEVPQNLSASRPQDRQFILSSKKLLLSDSGFYLCAWRPRSSGNTIYFGEGSWLTVV.

The rearrangement uses TRBV7-2 and TRBJ1-5; 7 bases align to TRBD1. The CDR3 is 14 amino acids. J was trimmed by 4 bases and V by 5 bases; bases with no gene match: 5. Germline V gene sequence: CDR1 SGHTA, CDR2 FQGNSA. For the CDR3, the DNA is TGTGCCAGCAGCCCAAACAGGGGAAATCAGCCCCAGCATTTT. Translated, it gives CASSPNRGNQPQHF.

The chain carries TRBV19 and TRBJ2-7; 11 bases fit TRBD1. The CDR3 loop spans 16 amino acids. Per the germline V gene, CDR1 is LNHDA and CDR2 is SQIVND (reference sequence). Trimming at V came to 5 bases and at J to 6 bases, leaving 12 bases not matched to a gene. CDR3 sequence: CASSLRTGGTVSEQYF. In nucleotides, the CDR3 is TGTGCCAGTAGTCTCCGGACAGGGGGCACAGTCTCCGAGCAGTACTTC.